Presented here are 30 T cell receptor beta chains from one specimen sequenced in a study of Ad26.COV2.S vaccination and SARS-CoV-2 variants. Regarding treatment: 15 to 20 received Ad26.COV2.S at low or high dose, single or two shots; about 5 received placebo; per-sample allocation not given. Day 63 after the first injection of vaccine or placebo was the sampling time. TCRdb keeps only in-frame clones here, not all; method: immunoSEQ multiplex PCR. This sample has 510,000 or so clones, with around 88% found just once. The sample consisted of peripheral blood, taken in a trial of Ad26.COV2.S vaccine versus placebo. The receptors originated from a person between 18 and 59 years old who received the Ad26.COV2.S COVID-19 vaccine or a placebo.

This chain links TRBV4-1 with TRBJ2-3; the match to TRBD1 covers 7 bases. CDR3 length equals 15 residues. V lost 3 bases and J lost 0; bases outside the gene matches: 3. CDR1 is MGHRA, CDR2 YSYEKL, per germline. The CDR3 loop is CASSQPGQSTDTQYF. CDR3 coding DNA: TGCGCCAGCAGCCAGCCGGGACAGAGCACAGATACGCAGTATTTT.

This chain joins TRBV28 and TRBJ2-3, with 8 bases fitting TRBD1. Germline V gives CDR1 MDHEN, CDR2 SYDVKM. V lost 6 bases, J lost 3 bases, and 8 bases stayed unmatched. The CDR3 has 15 amino acids. DNA of the CDR3: TGTGCCAGCAGCCCCGACAGGGGCTATACAGATACGCAGTATTTT. Amino acid sequence: CASSPDRGYTDTQYF.

This chain uses TRBV3-1 (or the pseudogene TRBV3-2) with TRBJ1-2, with 9 bases fitting TRBD1. CDR1 and CDR2 from the germline V gene are LGHDT and YNNKEL (reference sequence). This CDR3 contains 14 residues. Trimming took 4 bases from V and 1 from J; bases not matched to a gene: 1. The CDR3 protein is CASSLTGGNYGYTF. CDR3 nucleotide sequence: TGTGCCAGCAGCCTGACAGGGGGTAACTATGGCTACACCTTC.

The DNA of the CDR3 is TGTGCCAGCGCCCCACAGGGCCTCGCTGACTATGGCTACACCTTC. It encodes CASAPQGLADYGYTF. This chain uses TRBV28 with TRBJ1-2, with D maybe TRBD1 (6 bases). V was clipped by 8 bases and J by 3 bases, with 19 bases between them. This CDR3 is 15 amino acids long. Germline V CDR1 and CDR2: MDHEN, SYDVKM.

The rearrangement joins TRBV7-8 to TRBJ1-4; 8 positions match TRBD1. Losses at the gene ends were 5 bases for V and 6 bases for J; bases not matched to a gene: 8. The CDR3 consists of 15 residues. Germline V gene sequence: CDR1 SGHVS, CDR2 FQNEAQ. The CDR3 spells CASSLSGGEYEKLFF. The DNA for the CDR3 is TGTGCCAGCAGCCTGTCAGGGGGCGAGTATGAAAAACTGTTTTTT.

The V gene is TRBV19, the J gene TRBJ2-3; weak D call: TRBD1 (5 bases). This CDR3 comprises 14 residues. Trimming removed 5 bases at V and 3 bases at J, with 12 bases between. Germline CDR1 is LNHDA and CDR2 is SQIVND (reference sequence). CDR3 loop: CASSVQGGTDTQYF. The CDR3 DNA reads TGTGCCAGTAGTGTCCAGGGCGGTACAGATACGCAGTATTTT.

The chain couples TRBV25-1 to TRBJ2-7; possible D gene TRBD2, 8 bases. V lost 8 bases and J 5 bases, leaving 22 bases between the germline ends. The CDR3 has 15 amino acids. In germline, CDR1 is MGHDK, CDR2 SYGVNS. CDR3 DNA sequence: TGTGCCAGCCAGGGGGGGGCGGGAGGCCTCCACGAGCAGTACTTC. This translates into CASQGGAGGLHEQYF.

This sequence joins TRBV5-5 and TRBJ1-6, with TRBD1 matching 7 bases. The CDR3 length is 15 residues. Trimming cost V 0 bases and J 6 bases; bases outside gene matches: 3. Germline V gives CDR1 SGHKS, CDR2 YYEKEE (reference sequence). The CDR3 spells CASSLGGTVNSPLHF. In DNA, the CDR3 is TGTGCCAGCAGCTTGGGGGGGACAGTTAATTCACCCCTCCACTTT.

The chain uses TRBV10-3 and TRBJ2-2; 10 bases are a match to TRBD2. Per germline, CDR1 ENHRY and CDR2 SYGVKD. CDR3 size: 16 residues. The V gene end was trimmed by 6 bases and the J gene end by 5 bases; junction bases not matched to a gene: 9. CDR3 nucleotides: TGTGCCATCAGCGCAAGGACTAGCGGAGGGACCGGGGAGCTGTTTTTT. Protein sequence: CAISARTSGGTGELFF.

The rearrangement uses TRBV19 and TRBJ1-5, with D unclear. Trimming removed 6 bases at V and 6 bases at J, with 12 bases between. The germline V gene encodes CDR1 LNHDA and CDR2 SQIVND (reference sequence). CDR3 length: 13 amino acids. CDR3 coding DNA: TGTGCCAGTAGCTGGAGTGGTCGTCAGCCCCAGCATTTT. Its protein product is CASSWSGRQPQHF. The complete variable domain, with remaining parts taken from reference TRBV19 and TRBJ1-5, reads DGGITQSPKYLFRKEGQNVTLSCEQNLNHDAMYWYRQDPGQGLRLIYYSQIVNDFQKGDIAEGYSVSREKKESFPLTVTSAQKNPTAFYLCASSWSGRQPQHFGDGTRLSIL.

The rearrangement joins TRBV19 to TRBJ2-1; TRBD2 matches 8 bases. The CDR3 is 14 residues long. Germline assignment: CDR1 LNHDA and CDR2 SQIVND (reference sequence). V lost 10 bases to trimming and J lost 3 bases; unmatched junction nucleotides: 8. In nucleotides, the CDR3 is TGTGCCACCCGGAGCGGGAGCGTCTACAATGAGCAGTTCTTC. Its protein is CATRSGSVYNEQFF.

J is TRBJ1-4 and V is TRBV28; 11 bases fit TRBD1. The V and J ends lost 7 bases and 10 bases, in that order; junction bases with no gene match: 11. The CDR3 covers 15 residues. Germline assignment: CDR1 MDHEN and CDR2 SYDVKM. The CDR3 DNA is TGTGCCAGCACGGACGTCCCGGGACAGGGGGGAAAACTGTTTTTT. This translates into CASTDVPGQGGKLFF.

This clone was counted between two and nine times. The chain has TRBV28 and TRBJ1-5; TRBD1 aligns across 8 bases. Germline loops: CDR1 MDHEN, CDR2 SYDVKM. V was pared by 6 bases and J by 1 base, with 5 bases of the junction left unmatched. The CDR3 is 15 amino acids. Here the CDR3 DNA reads TGTGCCAGCAGGGCAGGGGGCGGAAGCAATCAGCCCCAGCATTTT. It specifies CASRAGGGSNQPQHF.

V usage is TRBV6-2 or TRBV6-3 and J usage is TRBJ2-2, with D tentatively TRBD2 (5 bases). The CDR3 totals 16 residues. The germline V gene has CDR1 MNHEY and CDR2 SVGEGT. The ends were cut back, 6 bases at V and 4 bases at J, with 18 bases in the middle. The CDR3 protein is CASSRTFTSSTGELFF. CDR3 nucleotides: TGTGCCAGCAGCCGCACTTTCACTAGTTCCACCGGGGAGCTGTTTTTT.

The DNA for the CDR3 is TGTGCCAGCAGTTTACTTTGGACAGGGGGGAGTGAAGCTTTCTTT. This gives the protein CASSLLWTGGSEAFF. The chain links TRBV27 to TRBJ1-1; 10 bases map to TRBD1. The CDR3 is made up of 15 amino acids. The germline V gene encodes CDR1 MNHEY and CDR2 SMNVEV (reference sequence). V lost 2 bases and J lost 7; bases outside the gene matches: 7.

The chain combines TRBV24-1 with TRBJ2-1; a possible D gene is TRBD1 (6 bases). CDR1 is KGHDR, CDR2 SFDVKD, per germline. This CDR3 comprises 17 residues. V gave up 2 bases and J gave up 5 bases, with 18 bases separating them. In DNA, the CDR3 is TGTGCCACCAGTGATTCTACAGGGATCCTACTCCACAATGAGCAGTTCTTC. This gives the protein CATSDSTGILLHNEQFF.

V and J are TRBV5-4 and TRBJ2-5; a possible D gene is TRBD2 (6 bases). The germline V gene encodes CDR1 SGHNT and CDR2 YYREEE (reference sequence). The CDR3 runs 14 residues. V lost 1 base and J lost 2, with 9 bases in between. The CDR3 spells CASSLSGRQETQYF. The CDR3 nucleotides are TGTGCCAGCAGCTTGTCCGGGAGACAAGAGACCCAGTACTTC.

V is TRBV10-2 and J is TRBJ1-4; D is ambiguous. CDR3 size: 12 residues. Trimming took 6 bases from V and 4 from J, leaving 6 bases between them. The germline V gene has CDR1 WSHSY and CDR2 SAAADI. CDR3 nucleotides: TGCGCCAGCAGACGGAGTAATGAAAAACTGTTTTTT. Protein: CASRRSNEKLFF.

This clone came up once. The chain couples TRBV6-5 to TRBJ2-1; D is unclear. CDR1 is MNHEY and CDR2 is SVGAGI in the germline V gene. This CDR3 contains 11 residues. Trimming left V 6 bases short and J 7 bases short, with 7 bases between. The CDR3 loop is CASSRGNEQFF. CDR3 sequence (DNA): TGTGCCAGCAGCCGTGGTAATGAGCAGTTCTTC.

CDR3 loop: CASSFTAEAFF. CDR3 DNA sequence: TGTGCCAGCAGTTTTACGGCTGAAGCTTTCTTT. This sequence joins TRBV28 and TRBJ1-1; D remains unclear. The germline V gene has CDR1 MDHEN and CDR2 SYDVKM. The CDR3 length is 11 residues. The ends were cut back, 3 bases at V and 6 bases at J, with 5 bases in the middle. The full variable domain, in which reference TRBV28 and TRBJ1-1 provide the parts outside the CDR3, is DVKVTQSSRYLVKRTGEKVFLECVQDMDHENMFWYRQDPGLGLRLIYFSYDVKMKEKGDIPEGYSVSREKKERFSLILESASTNQTSMYLCASSFTAEAFFGQGTRLTVV.

This chain joins TRBV6-5 and TRBJ2-2, with TRBD2 identical over 14 bases. The ends lost 6 bases at V and 6 bases at J; junction bases unmatched: 3. Germline V CDR1 and CDR2: MNHEY, SVGAGI. The CDR3 length is 15 residues. The CDR3 spells CASRGTSGSSGELFF. CDR3 in DNA: TGTGCCAGCAGAGGGACTAGCGGGAGTTCCGGGGAGCTGTTTTTT.

This rearrangement joins TRBV5-1 to TRBJ2-1; TRBD1 matches 8 bases. This CDR3 is 15 amino acids long. Germline values: CDR1 SGHRS, CDR2 YFSETQ. V dropped 4 bases and J dropped 7; count of bases not matched to a gene: 10. CDR3 DNA: TGCGCCAGCAGCATAGGACAGGGTCCCATGAATGAGCAGTTCTTC. Translating gives CASSIGQGPMNEQFF.

The chain uses TRBV12-5 and TRBJ1-5; D gene ambiguous. Looked up from germline, CDR1 is LGHNT and CDR2 is FRNRAP. V lost 8 bases and J lost 0, with 11 bases in between. This CDR3 is 14 amino acids long. The CDR3 protein is CASSPQNSNQPQHF. The CDR3 DNA sequence: TGTGCTAGTAGCCCCCAGAATAGCAATCAGCCCCAGCATTTT. Using reference TRBV12-5 and TRBJ1-5 for the parts outside the CDR3, the full variable domain is DARVTQTPRHKVTEMGQEVTMRCQPILGHNTVFWYRQTMMQGLELLAYFRNRAPLDDSGMPKDRFSAEMPDATLATLKIQPSEPRDSAVYFCASSPQNSNQPQHFGDGTRLSIL.

This rearrangement joins TRBV28 to TRBJ1-3; weak D call: TRBD1 (6 bases). Per germline, CDR1 MDHEN and CDR2 SYDVKM. V lost 0 bases and J 0 bases, leaving 12 bases between the germline ends. The CDR3 totals 17 residues. CDR3 amino acids: CASSLWRGTLSGNTIYF. CDR3 DNA sequence: TGTGCCAGCAGTTTATGGAGGGGGACCCTCTCTGGAAACACCATATATTTT.

The CDR3 protein is CASTRGSPYEQYF. The DNA for the CDR3 is TGCGCCAGCACCAGAGGGAGTCCGTACGAGCAGTACTTC. This rearrangement joins TRBV5-1 to TRBJ2-7, with a weak D call TRBD2 (5 bases). Per germline, CDR1 SGHRS and CDR2 YFSETQ. With 6 bases removed from V and 4 bases from J, the gap between germline ends came to 14 bases. The CDR3 is 13 residues long.

This sequence joins TRBV6-2 or TRBV6-3 and TRBJ1-2; possible D gene TRBD1, 5 bases. CDR3 length equals 17 residues. V dropped 5 bases and J dropped 2 bases, with 21 bases sitting between them. CDR1 and CDR2 (germline): MNHEY, SVGEGT. CDR3 coding DNA: TGTGCCAGCAGTAGCCTACCCCCGGGACGATCCAACTATGGCTACACCTTC. As protein: CASSSLPPGRSNYGYTF.

This CDR3 reads CATSRASPGLPYF. CDR3 nucleotides: TGTGCCACCAGCAGGGCCAGCCCGGGACTTCCCTACTTC. The chain uses TRBV15 and TRBJ2-5, with D tentatively TRBD2 (6 bases). Germline CDR1 is LNHNV and CDR2 is YYDKDF (reference sequence). CDR3 length: 13 amino acids. The V and J ends lost 3 bases and 14 bases respectively, with 19 bases between them.

The V gene is TRBV5-1, the J gene TRBJ2-1; 10 positions agree with TRBD2. Trimming at V came to 4 bases and at J to 8 bases, leaving 12 bases not matched to a gene. The CDR3 is made up of 16 amino acids. CDR1 and CDR2 from the germline V gene are SGHRS and YFSETQ. CDR3 sequence (DNA): TGCGCCAGCAGCGGGGGGCTAGCGGGAGATTCCCATGAGCAGTTCTTC. It translates to CASSGGLAGDSHEQFF.

This clone was counted a few times. The J gene is TRBJ2-1, the V gene TRBV7-8; possible D gene TRBD2, 5 bases. This CDR3 has 18 residues. Germline CDR1 reads SGHVS; CDR2 reads FQNEAQ. V lost 5 bases, J lost 0 bases, and 20 bases lay in between. The CDR3 sequence: CASSQSASSVSSYNEQFF. In nucleotides, the CDR3 is TGTGCCAGCAGCCAGTCCGCTAGCAGTGTAAGCTCCTACAATGAGCAGTTCTTC.

CDR3 region: CASSLDGPRGYTF. The CDR3 bases are TGTGCCAGCAGCTTGGATGGTCCCAGGGGCTACACCTTC. This sequence joins TRBV5-6 and TRBJ1-2; D gene unclear. The germline CDR1 and CDR2 sequences are SGHDT and YYEEEE. V gave up 0 bases and J gave up 8 bases, with 11 bases separating them. The CDR3 length is 13 residues. Full variable domain (remainder filled in from reference TRBV5-6 and TRBJ1-2): DAGVTQSPTHLIKTRGQQVTLRCSPKSGHDTVSWYQQALGQGPQFIFQYYEEEERQRGNFPDRFSGHQFPNYSSELNVNALLLGDSALYLCASSLDGPRGYTFGSGTRLTVV.